The 2 T cell receptor beta chains in this list originate from one sample, sequenced in a study of T cells in Graves' hyperthyroidism and ophthalmopathy. The CDR3 regions of TCR beta were amplified from RNA transcripts. During a first-round RT-PCR of the TCR CDR3, the HTBI primer set was used. One entry per CDR3 protein results from TCRdb running MiXCR on the multiplex PCR reads. The sample has 500,000 to 550,000 distinct CDR3 sequences; about 20% are singletons. Sequencing was carried out using blood. The source is a man aged 40-49 years with Graves' ophthalmopathy.

This clonotype was recorded a few times. A read error is possible here, since a much larger clone lies one base away. The conserved closing phenylalanine or tryptophan is absent in this CDR3, likely reflecting a read error. The rearrangement links TRBV11-1 to TRBJ1-5; D gene unclear. From germline, CDR1 is SGHAT and CDR2 FQDESV (reference sequence). The CDR3 spans 15 residues. Trimming removed 2 bases at V and 1 base at J, with 9 bases between. Here the CDR3 DNA reads TGTGCCAGCAGCTTATCAGGTTCGAGCAATCAGCCCCAGCATTCT. The encoded protein is CASSLSGSSNQPQHS.

The V call is TRBV7-2, the J call TRBJ2-2; D unresolved. Germline CDR1 is SGHTA and CDR2 is FQGNSA. The CDR3 is 13 residues long. V was cut by 6 bases and J by 5 bases, with 10 bases left in between. CDR3 sequence reads: CASSFMETGELFF. The CDR3 DNA sequence: TGTGCCAGCAGTTTTATGGAGACCGGGGAGCTGTTTTTT. Combining the CDR3 with reference TRBV7-2 and TRBJ2-2 gives the whole variable domain GAGVSQSPSNKVTEKGKDVELRCDPISGHTALYWYRQSLGQGLEFLIYFQGNSAPDKSGLPSDRFSAERTGGSVSTLTIQRTQQEDSAVYLCASSFMETGELFFGEGSRLTVL.